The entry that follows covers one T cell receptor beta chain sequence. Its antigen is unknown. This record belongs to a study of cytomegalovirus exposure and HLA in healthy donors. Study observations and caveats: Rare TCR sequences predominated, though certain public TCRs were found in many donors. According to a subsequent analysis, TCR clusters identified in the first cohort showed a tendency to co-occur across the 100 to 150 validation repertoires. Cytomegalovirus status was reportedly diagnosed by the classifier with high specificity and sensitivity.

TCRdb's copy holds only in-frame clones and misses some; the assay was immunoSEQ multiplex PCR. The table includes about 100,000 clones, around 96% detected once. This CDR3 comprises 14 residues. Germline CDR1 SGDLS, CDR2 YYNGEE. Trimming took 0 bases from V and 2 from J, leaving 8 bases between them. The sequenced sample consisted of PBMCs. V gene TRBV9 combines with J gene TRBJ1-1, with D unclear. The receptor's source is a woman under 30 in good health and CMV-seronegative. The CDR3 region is CASSVESENTEAFF. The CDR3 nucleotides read TGTGCCAGCAGCGTAGAATCAGAAAACACTGAAGCTTTCTTT. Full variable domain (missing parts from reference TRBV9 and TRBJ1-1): DSGVTQTPKHLITATGQRVTLRCSPRSGDLSVYWYQQSLDQGLQFLIQYYNGEERAKGNILERFSAQQFPDLHSELNLSSLELGDSALYFCASSVESENTEAFFGQGTRLTVV.